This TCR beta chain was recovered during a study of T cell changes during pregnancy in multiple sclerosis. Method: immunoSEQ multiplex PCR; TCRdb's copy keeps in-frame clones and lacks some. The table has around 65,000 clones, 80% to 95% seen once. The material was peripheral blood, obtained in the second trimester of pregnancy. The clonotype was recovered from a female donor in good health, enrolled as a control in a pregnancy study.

For the CDR3, the DNA is TGTGCCAGCAGTTTATACGGGAGCTCCTACAATGAGCAGTTCTTC. Its protein product is CASSLYGSSYNEQFF. V and J are TRBV28 and TRBJ2-1; TRBD2 might be the D (6 bases). The V and J ends lost 1 base and 0 bases respectively, with 7 bases between them. Germline CDR1 and CDR2: MDHEN and SYDVKM. CDR3 length: 15 amino acids.